Ten or more counts support the clone carrying this T cell receptor beta chain. The antigen is not known. As the template, RNA transcripts were used to amplify TCR beta CDR3 regions. RT-PCR was first run with HTBI primers, then multiplex PCR in a second round. One entry per CDR3 protein results from TCRdb running MiXCR on the multiplex PCR reads. The data show a few hundred thousand distinct CDR3 sequences, about 15% seen once. This entry comes from a study of Graves' ophthalmopathy and Graves' hyperthyroidism. Unmatched junction bases numbered 5, after V lost 2 bases and J lost 4 bases. Germline values: CDR1 SQVTM, CDR2 ANQGSEA. The CDR3 totals 13 residues. Notes on the study in general: In blood, most expanded thyroid clonotypes above 0.001 frequency were also detected.

Ophthalmopathy not arising within 18 months of follow-up defined hyperthyroidism as stable. Each hyperthyroidism patient was newly diagnosed, with under 2 months' duration, and aged 18 to 65. It was on clinical symptoms, serum thyroxine, TRAb, thyroid ultrasound and orbital computed tomography that diagnosis relied. The chain combines TRBV29-1 with TRBJ2-7; 7 bases fit TRBD1. The sample was peripheral blood. The sequence was collected from an adult woman with stable Graves' hyperthyroidism. CDR3 sequence reads: CSVERDSGYEQYF. CDR3 in DNA: TGCAGCGTTGAAAGGGACAGTGGGTACGAGCAGTACTTC.